One sample yielded the 7 T cell receptor beta chains listed below, sequenced in a study of persistence of HIV-infected CD4 T cells. Their cognate antigens are unknown. Cells were stimulated nonspecifically with anti-CD3/anti-CD28 magnetic beads. Responding CD4+ T cells were sorted by upregulation of both CD40 ligand and CD69. This was the immunoSEQ version 4 assay in survey mode. Sequencing used immunoSEQ multiplex PCR; TCRdb keeps in-frame clones, though not all of them. The top ten clones hold 0.45% to 0.5% of a sample with tens of thousands of clones, 88% of them seen once. This sample comprised CD4+ T cells sorted from PBMCs after approximately 20-hour stimulation, obtained from a patient who received antiretroviral therapy. Receptor source: an adult woman with HIV who was CMV-seropositive.

The chain combines TRBV5-1 with TRBJ1-2; TRBD1 might be the D (5 bases). CDR1 is SGHRS and CDR2 is YFSETQ in the germline V gene. Trimming cost V 4 bases and J 4 bases, with 20 bases left between them. The CDR3 covers 16 residues. CDR3 protein: CASSDEGTGSGYGYTF. The CDR3 coding sequence is TGCGCCAGCAGCGACGAAGGGACCGGGAGCGGCTATGGCTACACCTTC. Drawing the rest from reference TRBV5-1 and TRBJ1-2, the complete variable domain is KAGVTQTPRYLIKTRGQQVTLSCSPISGHRSVSWYQQTPGQGLQFLFEYFSETQRNKGNFPGRFSGRQFSNSRSEMNVSTLELGDSALYLCASSDEGTGSGYGYTFGSGTRLTVV.

The chain carries TRBV6-5 and TRBJ2-7, with D possibly matching TRBD2 (6 bases). Germline lookup yields CDR1 MNHEY and CDR2 SVGAGI. V gave up 8 bases and J gave up 2 bases, with 10 bases separating them. CDR3 length: 12 amino acids. The CDR3 coding sequence is TGTGCCAGCGGGGGGAACGCCTACGAGCAGTACTTC. Translated, it gives CASGGNAYEQYF.

The V and J genes are TRBV5-1 and TRBJ2-3; TRBD2 matches at 13 bases. After removal of 0 bases from V and 1 base from J, the junction contained 5 bases not matched to a gene. This CDR3 contains 18 residues. Germline CDR1 is SGHRS and CDR2 is YFSETQ. CDR3 bases: TGCGCCAGCAGCTTGGTACTAGCGGGGGGGCCTGGCACAGATACGCAGTATTTT. Translating it yields CASSLVLAGGPGTDTQYF.

This rearrangement joins TRBV5-1 to TRBJ1-4, with D hard to call. This CDR3 has 15 residues. The V end lost 6 bases, the J end lost 2 bases, and 14 bases lay between the germline ends. CDR1 SGHRS and CDR2 YFSETQ come from the germline V gene. Written as DNA, the CDR3 is TGCGCCAGCACCCTCCAAGGGCAGACTAATGAAAAACTGTTTTTT. Its protein product is CASTLQGQTNEKLFF.

About this clone itself: This specimen includes other DNA sequences encoding the same CDR3. The V call is TRBV30, the J call TRBJ2-1; D unresolved. Per germline, CDR1 GTSNPN and CDR2 SVGIG (reference sequence). Trimming removed 0 bases from V and 10 bases from J, with 7 bases in between. This CDR3 has 11 amino acids. The CDR3 bases are TGTGCCTGGAGTGTACTGGGGGAGCAGTTCTTC. This sequence encodes CAWSVLGEQFF. The full variable domain, rest sourced from reference TRBV30 and TRBJ2-1, is SQTIHQWPATLVQPVGSPLSLECTVEGTSNPNLYWYRQAAGRGLQLLFYSVGIGQISSEVPQNLSASRPQDRQFILSSKKLLLSDSGFYLCAWSVLGEQFFGPGTRLTVL.

The table lists this clone with a count of one. V usage is TRBV6-1 and J usage is TRBJ2-7; D is perhaps TRBD1 (6 bases). The germline V gene has CDR1 MNHNS and CDR2 SASEGT. Trimming left V 5 bases short and J 0 bases short, with 11 bases between. The CDR3 length is 14 residues. This CDR3 is CASSRGGVSYEQYF. The CDR3 nucleotides read TGTGCCAGCAGTAGAGGGGGAGTCTCCTACGAGCAGTACTTC.

The chain couples TRBV6-6 to TRBJ2-3; a possible D gene is TRBD1 (6 bases). Between the trimmed V and J ends, which lost 0 bases and 11 bases, there was a span of 15 bases. This CDR3 comprises 14 residues. Per the germline V gene, CDR1 is MNHNY and CDR2 is SVGAGI (reference sequence). The CDR3 protein is CASSYSPGQTLQYF. The CDR3 bases are TGTGCCAGCAGTTACTCACCTGGACAGACTTTGCAGTATTTT.